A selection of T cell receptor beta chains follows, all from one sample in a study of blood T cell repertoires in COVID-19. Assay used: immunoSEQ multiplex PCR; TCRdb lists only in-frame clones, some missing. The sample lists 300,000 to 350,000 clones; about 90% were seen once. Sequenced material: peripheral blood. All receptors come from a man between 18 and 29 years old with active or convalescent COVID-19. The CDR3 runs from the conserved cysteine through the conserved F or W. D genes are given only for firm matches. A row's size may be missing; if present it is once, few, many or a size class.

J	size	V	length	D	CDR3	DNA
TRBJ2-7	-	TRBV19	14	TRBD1	CASSIGRQGYEQYF	TGTGCCAGTAGTATAGGTCGACAGGGCTACGAGCAGTACTTC
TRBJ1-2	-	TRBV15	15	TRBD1	CATSSQQGVHYGYTF	TGTGCCACCAGCAGCCAACAGGGGGTTCACTATGGCTACACCTTC
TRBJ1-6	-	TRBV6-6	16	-	CASSYSTNRGNSPLHF	TGTGCCAGCAGTTACTCGACCAATCGGGGTAATTCACCCCTCCACTTT
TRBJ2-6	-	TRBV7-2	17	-	CASSLAGKGSGANVLTF	TGTGCCAGCAGCTTAGCCGGAAAGGGGTCTGGGGCCAACGTCCTGACTTTC
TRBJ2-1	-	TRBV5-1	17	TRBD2	CASSQTSGRARYNEQFF	TGCGCCAGCAGCCAGACTAGCGGGAGGGCCAGGTACAATGAGCAGTTCTTC
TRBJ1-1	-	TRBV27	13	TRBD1	CASTGGGYTEAFF	TGTGCCAGCACAGGGGGTGGTTATACTGAAGCTTTCTTT
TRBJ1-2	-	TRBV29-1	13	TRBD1	CSANGAGTGDYTF	TGCAGCGCCAACGGTGCCGGGACAGGGGACTACACCTTC
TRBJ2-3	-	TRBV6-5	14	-	CASRLAERTDTQYF	TGTGCCAGCAGGTTGGCGGAGCGCACAGATACGCAGTATTTT
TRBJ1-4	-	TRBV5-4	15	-	CASSEGPRANEKLFF	TGTGCCAGCAGCGAAGGGCCCAGGGCTAATGAAAAACTGTTTTTT
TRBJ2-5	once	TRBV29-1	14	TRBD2	CSVVILAGAETQYF	TGCAGCGTTGTAATTCTAGCGGGAGCAGAGACCCAGTACTTC
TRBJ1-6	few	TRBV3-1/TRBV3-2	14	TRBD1	CASATGTGNSPLHF	TGTGCCAGCGCCACCGGGACAGGGAATTCACCCCTCCACTTT
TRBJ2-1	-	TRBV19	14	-	CASSIEPTYNEQFF	TGTGCCAGTAGTATAGAGCCTACCTACAATGAGCAGTTCTTC
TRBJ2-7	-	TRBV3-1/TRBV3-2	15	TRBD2	CASSQETSGILEQYF	TGTGCCAGCAGCCAAGAGACTAGCGGGATTCTCGAGCAGTACTTC
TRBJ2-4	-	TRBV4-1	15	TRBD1	CASSHPEGTGNIQYF	TGCGCCAGCAGCCATCCGGAGGGGACAGGGAACATTCAGTACTTC
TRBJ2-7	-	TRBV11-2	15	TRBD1	CASSFAGTGGDEQYF	TGTGCCAGCAGCTTCGCCGGGACAGGGGGGGATGAGCAGTACTTC
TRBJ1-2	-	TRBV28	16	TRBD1	CASSSSGTGSYYGYTF	TGTGCCAGCAGTTCATCCGGGACAGGGTCATATTATGGCTACACCTTC
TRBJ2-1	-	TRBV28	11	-	CASRSRKEGFF	TGTGCCAGCAGGTCTCGGAAGGAGGGATTCTTC
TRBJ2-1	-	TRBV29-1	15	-	CSVHGAGTPTNEQFF	TGCAGCGTTCATGGGGCCGGGACACCGACCAATGAGCAGTTCTTC
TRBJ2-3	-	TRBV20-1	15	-	CSASRAGPAIDTQYF	TGCAGTGCTAGTCGGGCGGGGCCTGCCATAGATACGCAGTACTTT
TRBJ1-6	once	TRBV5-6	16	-	CASSLEGRLYNSPLHF	TGTGCCAGCAGCTTGGAGGGGCGCCTGTATAATTCACCCCTCCACTTT
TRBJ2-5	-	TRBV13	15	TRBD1	CASSLFMRGRGTQYF	TGTGCCAGCAGCTTATTCATGAGGGGGCGCGGGACCCAGTACTTC
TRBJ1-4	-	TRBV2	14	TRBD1	CASRKALQGEKLFF	TGTGCCAGCAGGAAGGCCCTACAGGGGGAAAAACTGTTTTTT
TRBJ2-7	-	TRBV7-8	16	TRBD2	CASSPRGDPVSYEQYF	TGTGCCAGCAGCCCACGGGGGGATCCAGTCTCCTACGAGCAGTACTTC
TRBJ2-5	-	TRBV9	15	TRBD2	CASSSPGLAEETQYF	TGTGCCAGCAGCTCCCCCGGACTAGCAGAAGAGACCCAGTACTTC
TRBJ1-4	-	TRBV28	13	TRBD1	CASSWTGFEKLFF	TGTGCCAGCAGTTGGACAGGGTTTGAAAAACTGTTTTTT
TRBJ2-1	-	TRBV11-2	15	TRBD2	CARGDGGLAGVEQFF	TGTGCCCGCGGGGATGGGGGACTAGCGGGGGTTGAGCAGTTCTTC
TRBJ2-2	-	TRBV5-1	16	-	CASSLDQERVTGELFF	TGCGCCAGCAGCTTGGACCAGGAGAGGGTAACCGGGGAGCTGTTTTTT
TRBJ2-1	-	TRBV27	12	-	CASSSLGNEQFF	TGTGCCAGCAGTTCACTAGGAAATGAGCAGTTCTTC
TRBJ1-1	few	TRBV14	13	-	CASSRALNTEAFF	TGTGCCAGCAGCCGGGCCCTAAACACTGAAGCTTTCTTT
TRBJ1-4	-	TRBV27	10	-	CASPREKLFF	TGTGCCAGCCCCCGTGAAAAACTGTTTTTT
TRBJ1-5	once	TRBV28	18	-	CASTSRSTTRFSNQPQHF	TGTGCCAGCACCTCTCGGTCCACCACTCGCTTTAGCAATCAGCCCCAGCATTTT
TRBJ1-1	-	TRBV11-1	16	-	CASRGASGFMNTEAFF	TGTGCCAGCAGGGGCGCGTCAGGTTTCATGAACACTGAAGCTTTCTTT
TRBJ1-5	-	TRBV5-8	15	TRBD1	CASSTGVYSNQPQHF	TGTGCCAGCAGCACAGGGGTTTATAGCAATCAGCCCCAGCATTTT
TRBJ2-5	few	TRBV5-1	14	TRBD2	CASDRTSGRETQYF	TGCGCCAGCGATCGGACTAGCGGGAGAGAGACCCAGTACTTC
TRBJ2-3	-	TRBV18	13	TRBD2	CASSALAEDTQYF	TGTGCCAGCTCAGCTCTAGCGGAAGATACGCAGTATTTT
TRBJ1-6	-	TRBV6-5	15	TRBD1	CASSWGQGINSPLHF	TGTGCCAGCAGCTGGGGACAGGGAATCAATTCACCCCTCCACTTT
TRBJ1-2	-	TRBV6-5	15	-	CASSYSPVRASGYTF	TGTGCCAGCAGTTACTCCCCCGTGAGGGCCAGCGGCTACACCTTC
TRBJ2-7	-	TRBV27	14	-	CASTTTQYNHEQYF	TGTGCCAGCACCACGACACAATATAACCACGAGCAGTACTTC
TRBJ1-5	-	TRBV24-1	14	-	CATSDFSSNQPQHF	TGTGCCACCAGTGATTTTAGTAGCAATCAGCCCCAGCATTTT
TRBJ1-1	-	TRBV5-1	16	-	CASSLGLGEMNTEAFF	TGCGCCAGCAGCTTGGGTCTCGGTGAAATGAACACTGAAGCTTTCTTT
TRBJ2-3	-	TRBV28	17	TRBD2	CASSFLLTSGGTDTQYF	TGTGCCAGCAGTTTTCTCCTGACTAGCGGGGGCACAGATACGCAGTATTTT
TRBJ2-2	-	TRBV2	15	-	CASSGLGTNTGELFF	TGTGCCAGCAGTGGTCTGGGGACTAACACCGGGGAGCTGTTTTTT
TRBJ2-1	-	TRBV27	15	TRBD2	CASSLWLAAYNEQFF	TGTGCCAGCAGTTTGTGGCTAGCGGCCTACAATGAGCAGTTCTTC
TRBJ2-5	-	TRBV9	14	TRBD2	CASSVSGGPETQYF	TGTGCCAGCAGCGTATCGGGGGGGCCGGAGACCCAGTACTTC
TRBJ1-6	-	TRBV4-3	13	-	CASSQVGASPLHF	TGCGCCAGCAGCCAAGTCGGAGCTTCACCCCTCCACTTT
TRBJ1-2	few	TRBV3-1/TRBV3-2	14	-	CASSSEGGIYGYTF	TGTGCCAGCAGCTCGGAGGGAGGGATCTATGGCTACACCTTC
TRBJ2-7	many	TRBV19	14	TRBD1	CASSHRDRSFEQYF	TGTGCCAGTAGTCACCGGGACAGGTCTTTCGAGCAGTACTTC
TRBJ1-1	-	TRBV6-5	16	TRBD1	CASSYPTGTGRTEAFF	TGTGCCAGCAGTTACCCGACCGGGACAGGTAGAACTGAAGCTTTCTTT
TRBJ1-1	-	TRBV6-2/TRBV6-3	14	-	CASSYFVPGTEAFF	TGTGCCAGCAGTTACTTCGTGCCGGGGACTGAAGCTTTCTTT
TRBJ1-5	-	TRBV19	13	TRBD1	CASSMGQNWPQHF	TGTGCCAGTAGTATGGGACAGAATTGGCCCCAGCATTTT
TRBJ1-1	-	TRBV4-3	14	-	CASSQDPLGLKAFF	TGCGCCAGCAGCCAAGACCCGCTTGGACTTAAAGCTTTCTTT
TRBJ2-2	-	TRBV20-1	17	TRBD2	CSASLPGRAVDTGELFF	TGCAGTGCTAGTCTCCCCGGGAGGGCCGTGGACACCGGGGAGCTGTTTTTT
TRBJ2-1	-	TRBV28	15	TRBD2	CASSSASGRMYEQFF	TGTGCCAGCAGTTCCGCTAGCGGGAGAATGTATGAGCAGTTCTTC